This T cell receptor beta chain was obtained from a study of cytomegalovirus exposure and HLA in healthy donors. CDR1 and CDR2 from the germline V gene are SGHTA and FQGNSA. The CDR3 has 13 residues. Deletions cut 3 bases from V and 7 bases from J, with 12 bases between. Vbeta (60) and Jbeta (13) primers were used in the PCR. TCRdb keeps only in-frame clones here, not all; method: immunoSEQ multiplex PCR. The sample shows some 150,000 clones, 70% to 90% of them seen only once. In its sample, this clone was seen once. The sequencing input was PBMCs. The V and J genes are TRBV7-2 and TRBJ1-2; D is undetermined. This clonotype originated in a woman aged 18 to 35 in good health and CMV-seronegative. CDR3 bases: TGTGCCAGCAGCTTTGGCCGGGGATTTGGCTACACCTTC. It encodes CASSFGRGFGYTF.